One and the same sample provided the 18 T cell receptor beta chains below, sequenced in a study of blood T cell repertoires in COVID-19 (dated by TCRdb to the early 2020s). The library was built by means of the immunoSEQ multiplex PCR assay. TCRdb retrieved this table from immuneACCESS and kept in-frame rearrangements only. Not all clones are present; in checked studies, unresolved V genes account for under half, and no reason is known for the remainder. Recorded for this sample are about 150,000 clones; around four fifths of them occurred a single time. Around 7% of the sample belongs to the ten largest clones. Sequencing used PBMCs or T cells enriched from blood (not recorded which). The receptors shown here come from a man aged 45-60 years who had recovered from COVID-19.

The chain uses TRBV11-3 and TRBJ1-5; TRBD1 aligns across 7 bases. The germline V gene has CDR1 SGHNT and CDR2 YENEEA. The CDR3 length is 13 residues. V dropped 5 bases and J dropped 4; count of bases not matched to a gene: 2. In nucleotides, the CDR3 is TGTGCCAGCAGCGCACAGGGGAATCAGCCCCAGCATTTT. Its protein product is CASSAQGNQPQHF.

Here the CDR3 reads CASSQGALGPEQFF. DNA for the CDR3: TGCGCCAGCAGCCAAGGGGCCTTGGGGCCTGAGCAGTTCTTC. V usage is TRBV4-1 and J usage is TRBJ2-1, with D possibly being TRBD1 (5 bases). This CDR3 region has 14 residues. Germline CDR1 and CDR2: MGHRA and YSYEKL. V lost 1 base and J lost 9, with 13 bases in between.

CDR3 nucleotides: TGCGCCAGCAGCCAAACGGTGGGACTGGTCTCCTACGAGCAGTACTTC. As protein: CASSQTVGLVSYEQYF. The chain has TRBV4-1 and TRBJ2-7; possibly TRBD2 for D (6 bases). Trimming took 2 bases from V and 0 from J, leaving 14 bases between them. Germline V gives CDR1 MGHRA, CDR2 YSYEKL. The CDR3 runs to 16 residues.

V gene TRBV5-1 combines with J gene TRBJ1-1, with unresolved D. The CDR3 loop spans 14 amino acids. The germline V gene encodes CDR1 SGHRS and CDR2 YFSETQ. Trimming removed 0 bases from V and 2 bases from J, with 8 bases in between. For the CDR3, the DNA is TGCGCCAGCAGCTTGGACAGCCCAAACACTGAAGCTTTCTTT. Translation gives CASSLDSPNTEAFF.

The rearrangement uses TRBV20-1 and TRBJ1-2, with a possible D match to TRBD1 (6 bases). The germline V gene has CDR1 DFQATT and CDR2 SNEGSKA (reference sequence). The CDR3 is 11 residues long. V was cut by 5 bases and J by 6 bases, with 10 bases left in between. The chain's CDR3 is CSALQGDGYTF. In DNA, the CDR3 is TGCAGTGCTTTACAGGGTGATGGCTACACCTTC.

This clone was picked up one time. In DNA, the CDR3 is TGCAGCGCCCGCGGGACGGGAGGTAATGAAAAACTGTTTTTT. Its translation is CSARGTGGNEKLFF. This chain joins TRBV29-1 and TRBJ1-4, with D tentatively TRBD1 (5 bases). Trimming removed 7 bases at V and 4 bases at J, with 16 bases between. CDR3 size: 14 residues. Germline V lookup: CDR1 SQVTM, CDR2 ANQGSEA.

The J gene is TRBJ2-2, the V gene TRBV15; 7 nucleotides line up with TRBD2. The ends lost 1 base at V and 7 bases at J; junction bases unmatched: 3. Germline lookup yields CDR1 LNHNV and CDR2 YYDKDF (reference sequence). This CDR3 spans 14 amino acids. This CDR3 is CATSRVRGDGELFF. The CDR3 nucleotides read TGTGCCACCAGCAGAGTCCGGGGGGACGGGGAGCTGTTTTTT. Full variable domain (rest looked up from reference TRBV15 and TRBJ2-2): DAMVIQNPRYQVTQFGKPVTLSCSQTLNHNVMYWYQQKSSQAPKLLFHYYDKDFNNEADTPDNFQSRRPNTSFCFLDIRSPGLGDTAMYLCATSRVRGDGELFFGEGSRLTVL.

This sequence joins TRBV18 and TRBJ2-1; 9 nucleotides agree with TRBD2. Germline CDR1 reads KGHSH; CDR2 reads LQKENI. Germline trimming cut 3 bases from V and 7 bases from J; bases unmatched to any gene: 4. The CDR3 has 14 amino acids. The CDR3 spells CASSPRSGGNEQFF. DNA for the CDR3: TGTGCCAGCTCACCTCGTAGCGGGGGTAATGAGCAGTTCTTC.

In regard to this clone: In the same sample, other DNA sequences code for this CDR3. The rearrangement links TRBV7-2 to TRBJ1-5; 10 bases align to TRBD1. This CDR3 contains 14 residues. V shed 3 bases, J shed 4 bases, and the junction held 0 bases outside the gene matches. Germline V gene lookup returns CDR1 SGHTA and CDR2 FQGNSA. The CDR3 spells CASSLDRGNQPQHF. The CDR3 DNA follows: TGTGCCAGCAGCTTGGACAGGGGGAATCAGCCCCAGCATTTT. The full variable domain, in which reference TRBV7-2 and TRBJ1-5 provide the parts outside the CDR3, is GAGVSQSPSNKVTEKGKDVELRCDPISGHTALYWYRQSLGQGLEFLIYFQGNSAPDKSGLPSDRFSAERTGGSVSTLTIQRTQQEDSAVYLCASSLDRGNQPQHFGDGTRLSIL.

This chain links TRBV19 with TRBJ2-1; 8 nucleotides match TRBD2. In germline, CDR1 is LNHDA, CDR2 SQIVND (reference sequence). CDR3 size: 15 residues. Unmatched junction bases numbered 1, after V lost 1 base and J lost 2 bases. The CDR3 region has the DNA TGTGCCAGTAGTATAGCAGCGGGGGCCTACAATGAGCAGTTCTTC. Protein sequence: CASSIAAGAYNEQFF.

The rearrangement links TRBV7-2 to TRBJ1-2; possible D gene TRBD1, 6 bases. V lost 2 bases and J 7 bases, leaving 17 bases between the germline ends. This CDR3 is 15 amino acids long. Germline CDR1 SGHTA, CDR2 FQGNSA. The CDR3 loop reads CASSLRLAGVFGYTF. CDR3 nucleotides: TGTGCCAGCAGCTTAAGGCTCGCAGGGGTCTTTGGCTACACCTTC. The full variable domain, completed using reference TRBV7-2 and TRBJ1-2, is GAGVSQSPSNKVTEKGKDVELRCDPISGHTALYWYRQSLGQGLEFLIYFQGNSAPDKSGLPSDRFSAERTGGSVSTLTIQRTQQEDSAVYLCASSLRLAGVFGYTFGSGTRLTVV.

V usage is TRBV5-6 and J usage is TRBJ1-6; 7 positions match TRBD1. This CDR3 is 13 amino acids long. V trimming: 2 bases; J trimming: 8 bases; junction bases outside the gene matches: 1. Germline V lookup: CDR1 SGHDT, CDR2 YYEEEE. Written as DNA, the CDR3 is TGTGCCAGCAGCTTCCAGGGGGATTCACCCCTCCACTTT. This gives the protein CASSFQGDSPLHF.

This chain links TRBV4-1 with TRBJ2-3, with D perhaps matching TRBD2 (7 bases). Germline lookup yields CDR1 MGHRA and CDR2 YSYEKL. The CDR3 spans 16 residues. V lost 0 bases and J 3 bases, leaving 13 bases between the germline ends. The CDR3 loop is CASSQEGGAGTDTQYF. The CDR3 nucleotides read TGCGCCAGCAGCCAAGAAGGGGGGGCAGGTACAGATACGCAGTATTTT.

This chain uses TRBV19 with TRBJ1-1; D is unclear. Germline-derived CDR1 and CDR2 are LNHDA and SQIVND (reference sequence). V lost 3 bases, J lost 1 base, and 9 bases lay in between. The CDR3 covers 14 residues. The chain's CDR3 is CASSINRANTEAFF. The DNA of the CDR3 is TGTGCCAGTAGTATTAACCGAGCGAACACTGAAGCTTTCTTT.

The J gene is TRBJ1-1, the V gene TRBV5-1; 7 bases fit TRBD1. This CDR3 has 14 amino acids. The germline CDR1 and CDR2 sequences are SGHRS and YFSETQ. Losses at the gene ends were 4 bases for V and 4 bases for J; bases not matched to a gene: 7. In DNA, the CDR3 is TGCGCCAGCAGCCCAGGGGGAAGTGGCACTGAAGCTTTCTTT. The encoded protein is CASSPGGSGTEAFF.

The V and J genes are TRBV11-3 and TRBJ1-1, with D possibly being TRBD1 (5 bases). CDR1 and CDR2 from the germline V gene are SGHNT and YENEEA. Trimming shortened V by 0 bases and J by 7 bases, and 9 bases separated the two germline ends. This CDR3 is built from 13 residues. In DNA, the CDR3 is TGTGCCAGCAGCTTAGAAAGGGGTCGTGAAGCTTTCTTT. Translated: CASSLERGREAFF.

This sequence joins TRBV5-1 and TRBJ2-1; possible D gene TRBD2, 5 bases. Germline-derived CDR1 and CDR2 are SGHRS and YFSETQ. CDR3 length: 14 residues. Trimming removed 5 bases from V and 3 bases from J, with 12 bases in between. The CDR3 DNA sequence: TGCGCCAGCAGAACCAGCGGCAACTACAATGAGCAGTTCTTC. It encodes CASRTSGNYNEQFF.

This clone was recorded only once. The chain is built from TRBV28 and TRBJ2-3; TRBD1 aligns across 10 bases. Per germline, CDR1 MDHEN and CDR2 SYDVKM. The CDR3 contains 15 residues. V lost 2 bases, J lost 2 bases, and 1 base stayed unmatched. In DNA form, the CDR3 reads TGTGCCAGCAGTTTAGGGACAGGGGCCACAGATACGCAGTATTTT. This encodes CASSLGTGATDTQYF.